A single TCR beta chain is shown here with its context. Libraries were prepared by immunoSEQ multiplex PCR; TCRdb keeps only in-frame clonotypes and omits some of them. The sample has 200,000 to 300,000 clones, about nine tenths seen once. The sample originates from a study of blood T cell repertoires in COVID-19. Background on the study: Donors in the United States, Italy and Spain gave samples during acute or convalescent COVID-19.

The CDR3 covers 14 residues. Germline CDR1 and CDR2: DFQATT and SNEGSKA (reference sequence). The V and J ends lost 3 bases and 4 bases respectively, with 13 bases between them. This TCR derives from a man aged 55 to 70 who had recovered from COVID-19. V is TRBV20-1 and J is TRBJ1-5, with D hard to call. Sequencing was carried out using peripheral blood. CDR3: CSASNRGVNQPQHF. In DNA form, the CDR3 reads TGCAGTGCTAGTAATCGCGGTGTGAATCAGCCCCAGCATTTT.